The rows below give T cell receptor beta chains drawn from one sample of a study of shared clonotypes between healthy human individuals. Profiling relied on immunoSEQ multiplex PCR, and the TCRdb table lists in-frame clones only, not all of them. This table has under 2.5 million clones, 85% to 95% appearing once. The material sequenced was naive CD4+ T cells from PBMCs. These receptor sequences come from a man aged 18 to 30 in good health. Some clones in this sample may be carry-over from other donors' samples. Both conserved end residues are part of each CDR3. A D gene is named only where the DNA matches it firmly. Clone size is given for some rows only: seen once, a few or many times, or a class if the clone is expanded.

clone size: NA
J gene: TRBJ2-2
D gene: TRBD2
V gene: TRBV19
CDR3 DNA: TGTGCCAGTAGTATGGTTGAGCGGGGCACCGGGGAGCTGTTTTTT
CDR3 protein: CASSMVERGTGELFF

clone size: NA
J gene: TRBJ2-7
D gene: TRBD1
V gene: TRBV6-5
CDR3 DNA: TGTGCCAGCAGTTCAGCCGGGACAGCAACCTACGAGCAGTACTTC
CDR3 protein: CASSSAGTATYEQYF

clone size: NA
J gene: TRBJ1-3
D gene: NA
V gene: TRBV6-5
CDR3 DNA: TGTGCGGCCCACGACAGTAGTGGAAACACCATATATTTT
CDR3 protein: CAAHDSSGNTIYF

clone size: NA
J gene: TRBJ2-1
D gene: NA
V gene: TRBV9
CDR3 DNA: TGTGCCAGCAGCGTAGAGGCCTACACCGGCTACAATGAGCAGTTCTTC
CDR3 protein: CASSVEAYTGYNEQFF

clone size: few
J gene: TRBJ1-5
D gene: NA
V gene: TRBV4-1
CDR3 DNA: TGCGCCAGCAGCCAGTTCGGGGGGGCCGGTCAGCCCCAGCATTTT
CDR3 protein: CASSQFGGAGQPQHF

clone size: few
J gene: TRBJ2-1
D gene: TRBD2
V gene: TRBV11-3
CDR3 DNA: TGTGCCAGCAGCTCAGGACTAGCGGGAAACAATGAGCAGTTCTTC
CDR3 protein: CASSSGLAGNNEQFF

clone size: once
J gene: TRBJ2-3
D gene: TRBD2
V gene: TRBV9
CDR3 DNA: TGTGCCAGCAGCGTAGGGACTAGCCCCCCAGATACGCAGTATTTT
CDR3 protein: CASSVGTSPPDTQYF

clone size: NA
J gene: TRBJ2-3
D gene: NA
V gene: TRBV18
CDR3 DNA: TGTGCCAGCTCACCACTTTCTGCTTCTGCGGATACGCAGTATTTT
CDR3 protein: CASSPLSASADTQYF

clone size: NA
J gene: TRBJ1-5
D gene: TRBD1
V gene: TRBV6-1
CDR3 DNA: TGTGCCAGCAGTGTAGACAGGGGTCAGCCCCAGCATTTT
CDR3 protein: CASSVDRGQPQHF

clone size: NA
J gene: TRBJ2-1
D gene: NA
V gene: TRBV5-6
CDR3 DNA: TGTGCCAGCAGCCCCGGACTGAGGCTTACAAGGGAGCAGTTCTTC
CDR3 protein: CASSPGLRLTREQFF

clone size: NA
J gene: TRBJ1-2
D gene: NA
V gene: TRBV11-1
CDR3 DNA: TGTGCCAGCAGCCACCCTGGCAGGGGAGAAGGCTACACCTTC
CDR3 protein: CASSHPGRGEGYTF

clone size: NA
J gene: TRBJ2-7
D gene: TRBD2
V gene: TRBV28
CDR3 DNA: TGTGCCAGCAGTTTAGGGTCACTAGCGGGAGTCGAGCAGTACTTC
CDR3 protein: CASSLGSLAGVEQYF

clone size: NA
J gene: TRBJ1-3
D gene: NA
V gene: TRBV9
CDR3 DNA: TGTGCCAGCAGCGTAGCGCTCCAGACTGGAAACACCATATATTTT
CDR3 protein: CASSVALQTGNTIYF

clone size: NA
J gene: TRBJ2-7
D gene: TRBD1
V gene: TRBV5-1
CDR3 DNA: TGCGCCAGCAGCTTGGGACTTGTGGGACAGGGGGCCTACGAGCAGTACTTC
CDR3 protein: CASSLGLVGQGAYEQYF

clone size: NA
J gene: TRBJ2-2
D gene: TRBD1
V gene: TRBV29-1
CDR3 DNA: TGCAGCGTTGTAAGGGCAGGGGGCGGCACCGGGGAGCTGTTTTTT
CDR3 protein: CSVVRAGGGTGELFF

clone size: NA
J gene: TRBJ1-1
D gene: NA
V gene: TRBV19
CDR3 DNA: TGTGCCAGTACCCAGCGGCCTAGCACTGAAGCTTTCTTT
CDR3 protein: CASTQRPSTEAFF

clone size: NA
J gene: TRBJ2-2
D gene: NA
V gene: TRBV7-3
CDR3 DNA: TGTGCCAGCAGCTCAGTGGGCACCGGGGAGCTGTTTTTT
CDR3 protein: CASSSVGTGELFF